Sequencing of this TCR beta chain was carried out in a study of blood T cell repertoires in COVID-19. With 6 bases clipped from V and 2 bases from J, the junction kept 3 bases outside the gene matches. CDR3 length equals 14 residues. CDR1 MNHEY and CDR2 SVGAGI come from the germline V gene. Per the authors' pipeline: Amplifying reference gene primers gave estimates of nucleated cell counts. Repertoires were generated with immunoSEQ multiplex PCR, while TCRdb's copy carries only in-frame clones and drops some. V, J and clone size are those of that table, while D and trimming were read from the DNA. The data contain 300,000 to 450,000 clones, 85% of them singletons. This clone was seen once.

The chain joins TRBV6-5 to TRBJ2-5; the match to TRBD1 covers 10 bases. The TCR originated in a woman under 30 with acute or convalescent COVID-19. The sequencing sample was made of peripheral blood. The CDR3 sequence is CASRLDRGQETQYF. Here the CDR3 DNA reads TGTGCCAGCAGACTGGACAGGGGGCAAGAGACCCAGTACTTC.